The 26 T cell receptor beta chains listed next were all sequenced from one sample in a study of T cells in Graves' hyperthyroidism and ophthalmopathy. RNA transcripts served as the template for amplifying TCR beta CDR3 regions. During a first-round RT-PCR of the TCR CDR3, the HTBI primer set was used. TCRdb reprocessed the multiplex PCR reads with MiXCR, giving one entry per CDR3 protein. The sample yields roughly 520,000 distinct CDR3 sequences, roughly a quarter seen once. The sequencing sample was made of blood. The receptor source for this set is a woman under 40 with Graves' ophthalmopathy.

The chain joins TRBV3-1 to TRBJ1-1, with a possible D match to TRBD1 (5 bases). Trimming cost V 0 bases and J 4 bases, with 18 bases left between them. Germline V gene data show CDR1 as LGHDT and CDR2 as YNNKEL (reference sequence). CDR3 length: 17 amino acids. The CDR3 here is CASSQEIGASGVTEAFF. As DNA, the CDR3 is TGTGCCAGCAGCCAAGAAATAGGGGCAAGCGGAGTCACTGAAGCTTTCTTT.

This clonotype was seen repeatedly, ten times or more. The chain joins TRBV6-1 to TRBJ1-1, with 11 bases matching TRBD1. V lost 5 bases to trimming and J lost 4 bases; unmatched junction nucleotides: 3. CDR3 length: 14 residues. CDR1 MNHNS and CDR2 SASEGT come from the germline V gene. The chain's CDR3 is CASSKGTGGTEAFF. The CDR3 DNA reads TGTGCCAGCAGTAAAGGGACAGGGGGCACTGAAGCTTTCTTT.

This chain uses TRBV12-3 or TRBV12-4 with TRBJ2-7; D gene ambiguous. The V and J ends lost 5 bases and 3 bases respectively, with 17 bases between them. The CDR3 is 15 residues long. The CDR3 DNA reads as TGTGCCAGCAGTGGAGACTTCGACGGATACTACGAGCAGTACTTC. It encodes CASSGDFDGYYEQYF.

The CDR3 spells CASSLDVQGNQPQHF. CDR3 in DNA: TGTGCCAGCAGCTTAGACGTGCAGGGCAATCAGCCCCAGCATTTT. The chain combines TRBV7-8 with TRBJ1-5; D is ambiguous. This CDR3 region has 15 residues. Trimming took 1 base from V and 2 from J, leaving 9 bases between them. Germline loops: CDR1 SGHVS, CDR2 FQNEAQ.

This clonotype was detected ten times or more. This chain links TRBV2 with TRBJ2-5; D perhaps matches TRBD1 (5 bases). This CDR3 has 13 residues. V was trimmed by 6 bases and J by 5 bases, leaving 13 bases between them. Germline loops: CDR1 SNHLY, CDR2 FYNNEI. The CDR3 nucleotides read TGTGCCAGCAGCGAGGACACAGCGGAGACCCAGTACTTC. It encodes CASSEDTAETQYF.

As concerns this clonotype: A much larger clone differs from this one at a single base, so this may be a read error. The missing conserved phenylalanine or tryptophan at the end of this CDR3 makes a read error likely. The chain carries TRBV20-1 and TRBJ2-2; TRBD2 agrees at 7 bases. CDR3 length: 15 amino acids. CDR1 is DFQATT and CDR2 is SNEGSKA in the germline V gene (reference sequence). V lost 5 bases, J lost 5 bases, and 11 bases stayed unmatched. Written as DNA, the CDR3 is TGCAGTGCTCCCCGGGAGGCCTGGGAAACCGGGGAGCTGTTTCTT. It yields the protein CSAPREAWETGELFL.

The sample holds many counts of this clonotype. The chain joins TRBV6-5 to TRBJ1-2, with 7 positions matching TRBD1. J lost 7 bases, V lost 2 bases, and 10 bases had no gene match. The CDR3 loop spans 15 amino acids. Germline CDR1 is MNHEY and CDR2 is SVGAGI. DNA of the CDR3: TGTGCCAGCAGTTACATGGAGGGGGCGTTTTCTGGCTACACCTTC. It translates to CASSYMEGAFSGYTF.

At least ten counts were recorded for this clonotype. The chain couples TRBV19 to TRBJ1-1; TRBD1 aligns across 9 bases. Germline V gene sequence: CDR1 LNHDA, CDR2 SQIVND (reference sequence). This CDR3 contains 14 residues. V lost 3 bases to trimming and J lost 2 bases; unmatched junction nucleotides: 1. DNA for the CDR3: TGTGCCAGTAGTATGGGACAGGGAAACACTGAAGCTTTCTTT. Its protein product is CASSMGQGNTEAFF.

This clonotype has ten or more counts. CDR3 bases: TGTGCCAGCAGCGGACAGAGAGGCTACACCTTC. Translation gives CASSGQRGYTF. This chain connects TRBV12-3 or TRBV12-4 to TRBJ1-2; maybe TRBD1 (6 bases). CDR3 length: 11 residues. V was pared by 6 bases and J by 8 bases, with 10 bases between.

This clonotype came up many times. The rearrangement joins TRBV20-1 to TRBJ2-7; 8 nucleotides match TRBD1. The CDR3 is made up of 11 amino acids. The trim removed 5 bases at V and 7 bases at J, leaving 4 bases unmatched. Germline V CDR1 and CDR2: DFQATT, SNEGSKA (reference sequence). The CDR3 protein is CSARTGWEQYF. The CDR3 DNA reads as TGCAGTGCTCGGACAGGGTGGGAGCAGTACTTC.

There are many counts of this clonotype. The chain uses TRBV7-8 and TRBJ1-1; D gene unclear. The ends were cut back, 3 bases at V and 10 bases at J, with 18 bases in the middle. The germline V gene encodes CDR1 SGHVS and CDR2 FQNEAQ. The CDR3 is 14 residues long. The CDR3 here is CASSLGLSPGVAFF. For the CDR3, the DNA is TGTGCCAGCAGCTTGGGCCTCTCACCGGGTGTAGCTTTCTTT. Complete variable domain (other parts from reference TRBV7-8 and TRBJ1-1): GAGVSQSPRYKVAKRGQDVALRCDPISGHVSLFWYQQALGQGPEFLTYFQNEAQLDKSGLPSDRFFAERPEGSVSTLKIQRTQQEDSAVYLCASSLGLSPGVAFFGQGTRLTVV.

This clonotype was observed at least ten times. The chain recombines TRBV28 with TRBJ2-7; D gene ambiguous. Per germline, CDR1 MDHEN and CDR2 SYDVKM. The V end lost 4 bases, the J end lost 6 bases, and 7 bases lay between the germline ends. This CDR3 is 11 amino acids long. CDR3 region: CASSWSFEQYF. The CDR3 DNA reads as TGTGCCAGCAGTTGGAGTTTCGAGCAGTACTTC.

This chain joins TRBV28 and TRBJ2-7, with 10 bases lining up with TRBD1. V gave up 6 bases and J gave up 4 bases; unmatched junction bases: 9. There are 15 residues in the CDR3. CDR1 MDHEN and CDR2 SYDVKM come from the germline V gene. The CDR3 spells CASRELGTGVYEQYF. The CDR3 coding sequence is TGTGCCAGCAGAGAACTCGGGACAGGGGTGTACGAGCAGTACTTC.

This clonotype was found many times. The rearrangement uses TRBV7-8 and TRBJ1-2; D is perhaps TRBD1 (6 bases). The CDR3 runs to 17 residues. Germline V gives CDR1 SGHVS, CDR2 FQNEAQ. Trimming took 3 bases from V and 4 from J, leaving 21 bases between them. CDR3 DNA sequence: TGTGCCAGCAGCTTGGGGTTGGCCTTACAGGGTGCCTATGGCTACACCTTC. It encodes CASSLGLALQGAYGYTF.

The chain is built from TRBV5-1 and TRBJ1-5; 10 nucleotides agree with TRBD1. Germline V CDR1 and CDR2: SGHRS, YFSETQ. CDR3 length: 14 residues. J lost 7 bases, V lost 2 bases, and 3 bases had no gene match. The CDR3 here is CASSFGTGEQPQHF. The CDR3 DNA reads TGCGCCAGCAGCTTCGGGACAGGGGAGCAGCCCCAGCATTTT.

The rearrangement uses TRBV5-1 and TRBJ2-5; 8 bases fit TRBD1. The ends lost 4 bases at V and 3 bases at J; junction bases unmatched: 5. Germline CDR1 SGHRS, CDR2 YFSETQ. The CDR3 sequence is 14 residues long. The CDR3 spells CASSTGQEKETQYF. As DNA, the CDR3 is TGCGCCAGCAGCACGGGACAGGAGAAAGAGACCCAGTACTTC.

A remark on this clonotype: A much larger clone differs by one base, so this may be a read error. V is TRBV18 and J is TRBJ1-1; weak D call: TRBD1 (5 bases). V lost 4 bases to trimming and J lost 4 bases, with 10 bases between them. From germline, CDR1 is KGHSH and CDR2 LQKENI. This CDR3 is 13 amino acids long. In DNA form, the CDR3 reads TGTGCCAGCTCACTAGGGGTGACCACTGAAGCTTTCTTT. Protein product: CASSLGVTTEAFF.

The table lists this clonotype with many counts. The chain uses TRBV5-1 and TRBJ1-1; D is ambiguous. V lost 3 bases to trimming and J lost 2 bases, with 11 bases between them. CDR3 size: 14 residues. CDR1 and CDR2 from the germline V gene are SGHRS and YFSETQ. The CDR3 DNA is TGCGCCAGCAGCTCGGGCCTGGGCAACACTGAAGCTTTCTTT. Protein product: CASSSGLGNTEAFF.

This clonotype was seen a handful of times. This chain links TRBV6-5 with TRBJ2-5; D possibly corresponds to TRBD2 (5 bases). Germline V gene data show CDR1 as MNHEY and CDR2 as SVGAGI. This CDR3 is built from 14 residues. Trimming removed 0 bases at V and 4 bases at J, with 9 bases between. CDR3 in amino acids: CASSYSAGIETQYF. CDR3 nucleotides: TGTGCCAGCAGTTACTCGGCCGGGATAGAGACCCAGTACTTC.

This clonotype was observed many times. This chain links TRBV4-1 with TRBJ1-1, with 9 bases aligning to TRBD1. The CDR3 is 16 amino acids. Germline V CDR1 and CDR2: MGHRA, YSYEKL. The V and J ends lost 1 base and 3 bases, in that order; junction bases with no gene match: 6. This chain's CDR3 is CASSQGDRGWDTEAFF. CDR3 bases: TGCGCCAGCAGCCAAGGAGACAGGGGGTGGGACACTGAAGCTTTCTTT.

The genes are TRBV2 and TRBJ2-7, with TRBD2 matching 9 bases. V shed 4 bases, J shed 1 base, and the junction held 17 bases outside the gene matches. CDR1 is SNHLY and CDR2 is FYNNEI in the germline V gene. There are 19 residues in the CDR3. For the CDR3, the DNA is TGTGCCAGCAGTGCTCTGGCGGGGGCGGCTAGCGGGGTTTCCTACGAGCAGTACTTC. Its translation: CASSALAGAASGVSYEQYF.

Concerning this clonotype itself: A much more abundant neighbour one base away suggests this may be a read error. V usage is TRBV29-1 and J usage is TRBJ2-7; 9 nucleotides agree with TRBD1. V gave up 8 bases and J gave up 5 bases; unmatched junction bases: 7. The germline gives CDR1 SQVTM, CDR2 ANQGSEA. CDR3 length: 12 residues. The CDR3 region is CSLRQGVNEQYF. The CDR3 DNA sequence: TGCAGCCTTCGACAGGGGGTCAACGAGCAGTACTTC.

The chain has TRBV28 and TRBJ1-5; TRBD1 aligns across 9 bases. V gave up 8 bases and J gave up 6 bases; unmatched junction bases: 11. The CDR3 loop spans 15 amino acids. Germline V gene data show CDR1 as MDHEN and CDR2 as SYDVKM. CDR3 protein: CASCGEDRGFQPQHF. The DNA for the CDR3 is TGTGCCAGCTGTGGAGAGGACAGGGGTTTTCAGCCCCAGCATTTT.

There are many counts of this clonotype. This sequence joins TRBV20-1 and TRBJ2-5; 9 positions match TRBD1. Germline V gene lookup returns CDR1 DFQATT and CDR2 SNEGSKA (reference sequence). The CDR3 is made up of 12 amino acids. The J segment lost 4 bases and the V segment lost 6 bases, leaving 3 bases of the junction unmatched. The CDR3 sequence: CSARTGAETQYF. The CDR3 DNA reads TGCAGTGCCAGGACAGGGGCAGAGACCCAGTACTTC.

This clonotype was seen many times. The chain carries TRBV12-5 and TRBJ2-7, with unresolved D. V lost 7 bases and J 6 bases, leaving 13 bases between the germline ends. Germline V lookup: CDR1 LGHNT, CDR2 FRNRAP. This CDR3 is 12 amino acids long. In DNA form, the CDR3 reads TGTGCTAGTGCCCGCCTCGGGTCCGAGCAGTACTTC. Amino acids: CASARLGSEQYF.

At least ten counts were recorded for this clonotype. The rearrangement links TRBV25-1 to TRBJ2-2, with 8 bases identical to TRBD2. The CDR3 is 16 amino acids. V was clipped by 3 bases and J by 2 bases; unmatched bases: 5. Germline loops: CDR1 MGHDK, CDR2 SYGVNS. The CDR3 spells CASSEASGFNTGELFF. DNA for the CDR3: TGTGCCAGCAGTGAGGCTAGCGGGTTTAACACCGGGGAGCTGTTTTTT.